These T cell receptor beta chains were read from a single sample in a study of blood T cells in healthy people across ages. TCRdb fed the 5' RACE reads into MiXCR, producing one record per CDR3 protein. This table has roughly 1.9 million distinct CDR3 sequences, 35% to 50% appearing once. Input material: blood. The source is a human donor in good health. The CDR3 runs from the conserved cysteine through the conserved F or W. Each record gives: clone size, D gene, V gene, J gene, CDR3 DNA, CDR3 protein. The D gene is left open where the match is weak. The listing skips clone size in some rows; elsewhere it reads once, few, many or a size class.

NA,NA,TRBV10-3,TRBJ1-1,TGTGCCTCAACCATGAACACTGAAGCTTTCTTT,CASTMNTEAFF
NA,TRBD1,TRBV10-3,TRBJ1-5,TGTGCCATCAGTGAAGAGGGACAGGGTCTGGGTAGCAATCAGCCCCAGCATTTT,CAISEEGQGLGSNQPQHF
once,NA,TRBV20-1,TRBJ1-4,TGCAGTGCCCCAAGGGGGGCAACTAATGAAAAACTGTTTTTT,CSAPRGATNEKLFF
NA,NA,TRBV20-1,TRBJ2-7,TGCGGTGCCAACAGGGATGTAGGGGAGCAGTACTTC,CGANRDVGEQYF
few,NA,TRBV7-8,TRBJ2-1,TGTGCCAGCAGCTTAGTTCTCGAGAGGGATCGAGTTGTAAATGAGCAGTTCTTC,CASSLVLERDRVVNEQFF
NA,TRBD2,TRBV7-6,TRBJ2-2,TGTGCCAGCAGCCAGACTAGCGGGGGTGTATCCGGGGAGCTGTTTTTT,CASSQTSGGVSGELFF
many,TRBD2,TRBV5-1,TRBJ2-1,TGCGCCAGCAGCTTTGGCGGGGGGGCCCACAATGAGCAGTTCTTC,CASSFGGGAHNEQFF
NA,NA,TRBV14,TRBJ2-7,TGTGCCAGCAGCCAAGATACGTTCACCTACGAGCAGTACTTC,CASSQDTFTYEQYF
NA,NA,TRBV6-5,TRBJ2-4,TGTGCCGGCAGTTACTCCCGGACGGGGGAGAGCATTCAGTACTTC,CAGSYSRTGESIQYF
NA,NA,TRBV4-2,TRBJ1-4,TGTGCCTGCAGCCAACCCTCATCTAGTGAAAAACTGTTTTTT,CACSQPSSSEKLFF
few,TRBD2,TRBV6-5,TRBJ2-1,TGTGCCAGCAGTTCAAGCGGGGTCCACAATGAGCAGTTCTTC,CASSSSGVHNEQFF
NA,NA,TRBV3-1,TRBJ1-1,TGTGCCAGCAGCCAAGATCAAACAGATAGGGGCACTGAAGCTTTCTTT,CASSQDQTDRGTEAFF
NA,TRBD1,TRBV23-1,TRBJ2-7,TGCGCCAGCAGTCAATGTAGGCAGGGGGCAAACGAGCAGTACTTC,CASSQCRQGANEQYF
few,NA,TRBV28,TRBJ2-1,TGTGCCAGCAGGTCACAGGGAATTGAGCAGTTCTTC,CASRSQGIEQFF
NA,TRBD1,TRBV2,TRBJ2-7,TGTGCCAGCAGTCCAACACCGGGACAGACCTACGAGCAGTACTTC,CASSPTPGQTYEQYF
NA,NA,TRBV20-1,TRBJ2-3,TGCAGTGCTAGAGATGAGGCAGCTTACGCAGATACGCAGTATTTT,CSARDEAAYADTQYF
NA,NA,TRBV7-3,TRBJ1-1,TGTGCCAGCAGCTTAGGAGTAGTTGGCACTGAAGCTTTCTTT,CASSLGVVGTEAFF
few,NA,TRBV6-6,TRBJ2-1,TGCGCCAGCAGTTACTCGAAAGGCCATGAGCAGTTCTTC,CASSYSKGHEQFF
NA,NA,TRBV12-3/TRBV12-4,TRBJ2-1,TGTGCCAGCAGTTTAAGTTTAAACCGGGCAGCCGGGTCGGGGGACAATGAGCAGTTCTTC,CASSLSLNRAAGSGDNEQFF
NA,NA,TRBV28,TRBJ2-3,TGTGCCAGCACCGGGGGCGACAAAAACACAGATACGCAGTATTTT,CASTGGDKNTDTQYF
NA,NA,TRBV7-2,TRBJ2-7,TGTGCCAGCAGCTTTTCCTGGGGACTCTACGAGCAGTACTTC,CASSFSWGLYEQYF
NA,TRBD2,TRBV6-2/TRBV6-3,TRBJ2-7,TGTGCCAGCAGTCCTATAGCGGGGTTCTACGAGCAGTACTTC,CASSPIAGFYEQYF
few,NA,TRBV6-6,TRBJ1-2,TGTGCCAGCACTTCACAGGGAGGAGGCTACACCTTC,CASTSQGGGYTF
NA,NA,TRBV24-1,TRBJ1-2,TGTGCCACCAGGGATTGGACAGAAAACTATGGCTACACCTTC,CATRDWTENYGYTF
NA,NA,TRBV4-3,TRBJ2-1,TGCGCCAGCAGCCAAGGTGGGGCGGGGACGTCATACAATGAGCAGTTCTTC,CASSQGGAGTSYNEQFF
NA,NA,TRBV29-1,TRBJ2-7,TGCAGCGTTGGGCAGGGAAACGAGCAGTACTTC,CSVGQGNEQYF
NA,NA,TRBV30,TRBJ1-5,TGTGCCTGGACTCAACCGGGGACGGTAAATCAGCCCCAGCATTTT,CAWTQPGTVNQPQHF
once,TRBD1,TRBV7-9,TRBJ2-5,TGTGCCAGCAGCTCCCCGGGACAGGGGACCAAAGAGACCCAGTACTTC,CASSSPGQGTKETQYF
few,TRBD1,TRBV9,TRBJ2-7,TGTGCCAGCAGCGCATCAGGGGGCAAAGGATCATACACGGACTACGAGCAGTACTTC,CASSASGGKGSYTDYEQYF
few,TRBD2,TRBV7-2,TRBJ2-3,TGTGCCAGCAGCTTAATGCTAGCGGGGACAGATACGCAGTATTTT,CASSLMLAGTDTQYF
NA,TRBD1,TRBV2,TRBJ2-2,TGTGCCAGCAGCCCCCGGGACAGATGGACCGGGGAGCTGTTTTTT,CASSPRDRWTGELFF
few,NA,TRBV28,TRBJ2-4,TGTGCCAGCAGTTTTCCGACAGGTAGAGGCATTCAGTACTTC,CASSFPTGRGIQYF
NA,TRBD1,TRBV7-2,TRBJ1-5,TGTGCCAGCACGGACAGGGGGAATCAGCCCCAGCATTTT,CASTDRGNQPQHF
few,NA,TRBV12-3/TRBV12-4,TRBJ2-7,TGTGCCAGCAGTACCCAGGGGCCCAATATTTACGAGCAGTACTTC,CASSTQGPNIYEQYF
few,NA,TRBV7-9,TRBJ2-7,TGTGCCAGCAGCTTAGACGGCGGAAGGGTGTACTTC,CASSLDGGRVYF
NA,NA,TRBV6-2/TRBV6-3,TRBJ2-2,TGTGCCAGCAGTTACCTCAGGGGGGACACCGGGGAGCTGTTTTTT,CASSYLRGDTGELFF
NA,NA,TRBV28,TRBJ1-5,TGTGCCAGCTACTCCTGGACAGGCAATCAGCCCCAGCATTTT,CASYSWTGNQPQHF
NA,NA,TRBV4-2,TRBJ2-7,TGTGCCAGCAGCCAAGCCGGATACTCCTACGAGCAGTACTTC,CASSQAGYSYEQYF
NA,NA,TRBV5-1,TRBJ2-2,TGCGCCAGCAGCTTAACCGTGACGGGCGAGGGGGAGCTGTTTTTT,CASSLTVTGEGELFF
NA,NA,TRBV9,TRBJ1-4,TGTGCCAGCAGCGTTGGGGGGAGCTTTGAAAAACTGTTTTTT,CASSVGGSFEKLFF
NA,TRBD2,TRBV29-1,TRBJ2-1,TGCAGCGTTGACGCAGGACTAGCAGTCAATGAGCAGTTCTTC,CSVDAGLAVNEQFF
few,NA,TRBV7-2,TRBJ2-1,TGTGCCAGCAATCCCCGAACCTCAGGTTTCTCCTACAATGAGCAGTTCTTC,CASNPRTSGFSYNEQFF
NA,NA,TRBV5-1,TRBJ2-7,TGCGCCAGCAGCCTCGGTGGGGCAGGGCGTTCGACCTACGAGCAGTACTTC,CASSLGGAGRSTYEQYF
NA,NA,TRBV9,TRBJ2-7,TGTGCCAGCAGCCCCCGAACCGACAACTGCGAGCAGTACTTC,CASSPRTDNCEQYF
few,NA,TRBV7-6,TRBJ2-7,TGTGCCAGCAGCCTTAACACACAGGGACTCGACGAGCAGTACTTC,CASSLNTQGLDEQYF
NA,NA,TRBV5-6,TRBJ2-3,TGTGCCAGCAGCTTGGGGGGCCAAGCGGAGGATACGCAGTATTTT,CASSLGGQAEDTQYF
few,TRBD1,TRBV4-2,TRBJ2-7,TGTGCCAGCAGCCAAGGGGGCGGACAGGGGGCCTACGAGCAGTACTTC,CASSQGGGQGAYEQYF
NA,TRBD1,TRBV9,TRBJ2-3,TGTGCCAGCAGCGCAGAACAGGGGCGTGGGACAGATACGCAGTATTTT,CASSAEQGRGTDTQYF
few,NA,TRBV7-2,TRBJ2-3,TGTGCCAGCAGCTTATTTACCCCCCCGGATACGCAGTATTTT,CASSLFTPPDTQYF
few,NA,TRBV30,TRBJ2-7,TGTGCCTGGGGTCGTGTATGGGGTCTGAGCTCCTACGAGCAGTACTTC,CAWGRVWGLSSYEQYF
NA,TRBD1,TRBV5-1,TRBJ1-6,TGCGCCAGCAGCTTGACCGGGGACAGGGCTTTGTCGCCCCTCCACTTT,CASSLTGDRALSPLHF
few,TRBD2,TRBV29-1,TRBJ2-3,TGCAGCGTTACTAGCGGGCCCACAGATACGCAGTATTTT,CSVTSGPTDTQYF
NA,NA,TRBV9,TRBJ1-6,TGTGCCAGCACCTGGGGGAACTCCTATAATTCACCCCTCCACTTT,CASTWGNSYNSPLHF
few,NA,TRBV12-3/TRBV12-4,TRBJ1-2,TGTGCCAGCAGTTTCGGACAGTTTGGCTACACCTTC,CASSFGQFGYTF
few,NA,TRBV10-3,TRBJ1-2,NA,CAIWAASRSTLGGYTF